Reported below is one T cell receptor (beta chain). This specimen belongs to a study of T cells after somatic rescue of genetic block. CDR3 length: 12 amino acids. Trimming removed 4 bases from V and 7 bases from J; junction bases left unmatched: 3. Germline V gives CDR1 SGHAT, CDR2 FQNNGV. The method was immunoSEQ multiplex PCR; TCRdb's version includes in-frame clones alone and lacks a portion of them. The sample has 11,000 or so clones; about 81% are singletons. This chain links TRBV11-2 with TRBJ1-2, with 7 bases aligning to TRBD1. This clonotype was sampled from a boy aged 5 to 17. Sequenced input: peripheral blood mononuclear cells (PBMCs). The CDR3 sequence: CASSSTGLGYTF. The DNA for the CDR3 is TGTGCCAGCAGCTCGACAGGGCTTGGCTACACCTTC.